This entry describes one T cell receptor beta chain. The authors' processing: Nucleated cell counts were estimated from reference gene primer amplification. Profiled with immunoSEQ multiplex PCR; TCRdb holds only in-frame clones, not every one. V and J calls and clone size are those listed in that table; D and trimming were worked out from the DNA. In the table there are over 85,000 clones, 80% to 95% of which are singletons. The sample comes from a study of blood T cell repertoires in COVID-19. For the study at large: Samples taken during acute and convalescent COVID-19 were collected in the United States, Italy and Spain. PBMCs, B-cell-depleted T cells, or T cells provided the cDNA or gDNA that made up the material.

Germline V gene sequence: CDR1 LGHNA, CDR2 YSLEER. The V gene end was trimmed by 5 bases and the J gene end by 7 bases; junction bases not matched to a gene: 9. The CDR3 covers 15 residues. Followed over time, Seattle patients had been enrolled while infection was active. This TCR derives from a woman between 45 and 60 years old with COVID-19, enrolled during active disease. The chain is built from TRBV4-3 and TRBJ2-1, with 9 bases aligning to TRBD2. The sequenced sample consisted of peripheral blood. The CDR3 sequence is CASSSIGSGGNEQFF. CDR3 nucleotide sequence: TGCGCCAGCAGCTCAATCGGTAGCGGGGGAAATGAGCAGTTCTTC.